Included here is one T cell receptor (beta chain) sequence, with context. Its antigen is currently not known. Per-base qualities were not stored, and no clone one base away is much larger. This specimen's treatment or condition label, interpreted: live attenuated yellow fever vaccine strain. At each blood-draw timepoint, two biological replicates of bulk PBMCs were obtained. A standard Ficoll-Paque protocol was used to isolate PBMCs from peripheral blood. RNA was extracted with TriZol from bulk PBMCs, CD4 and CD8 fractions, and dextramer-positive and dextramer-negative fractions. The sample belongs to a study of T cells after yellow fever vaccination (dated by TCRdb to about 2019). In the study overall: Libraries from fractions with low cell numbers were prepared with the SMART-Seq v4 Ultra Low Input RNA kit. Two healthy male donors, one aged 18 to 30 and one aged 30 to 39 years, were included in the cohort. Blood was collected at multiple timepoints before and after primary and secondary immunization, and bulk PBMC replicates and cell subsets were isolated. To track T-cell clones before and after primary and booster YFV17D yellow fever vaccination, bulk TCR alpha and beta repertoires were sequenced longitudinally.

TCR cDNA was made using 5'RACE template switching, a step that added a universal primer site and unique molecular identifiers. Priming of cDNA synthesis was performed from both the TCR alpha and TCR beta constant segments. Two PCR steps were used to amplify libraries, with sample barcodes and sequencing adapters being added in the second step. Libraries were sequenced on Illumina HiSeq 2500 (2x100 bp) or NovaSeq (2x150 bp). The authors' analysis ran thus. MIGEC handled demultiplexing of reads and collapsing into UMI consensus sequences, while MiXCR performed V(D)J alignment. Clonotypes responding to the vaccine were identified with edgeR on replicate PBMC samples, with the criteria of FDR below 0.01 and a log2 fold change above 5 up to day 15. Each bulk clonotype received a CD4 or CD8 identity based on whether the sequenced CD4 or CD8 repertoire contained that clonotype at higher abundance. The public reads were reanalyzed by TCRdb: fastp trimming at Q25, MiXCR alignment, in-frame beta chains only. Rows with a matching CDR3 protein are joined into one entry that keeps the most common DNA and genes. For this entry, the V and J calls and clone size follow TCRdb and not the study's own pipeline. Present in this sample are approximately 610,000 distinct CDR3 sequences, about a sixth of which were seen just once. In total, the top ten clones hold around 15% of the sample.

General conclusions and limits of the study: The secondary T-cell response was found to be weaker but faster than the primary response, with a peak reached on day 5 rather than on day 15. Because the study included only two donors, the extent to which the findings can be generalized is limited. FACS-sorted repertoires could contain abundant contaminating clonotypes from the bulk population, so computational filtering was required. Most clones expanded after primary vaccination were re-detected after the booster (96% of CD4 and around 88% of CD8), suggesting broad memory maintenance. A small fraction of clonotypes appeared in both the CD4 and CD8 compartments, likely as a result of convergent recombination.

The clonotype comes from a man between 18 and 29 years old who received the YFV17D yellow fever vaccine. The material sequenced was PBMCs, taken about 5 days after the first yellow fever vaccination.

The nucleotides read TGTGCCAGCAGCTCCATTGCCCAGGGAAATGAGCAGTTCTTC. This encodes CASSSIAQGNEQFF. The chain couples TRBV6-2 or TRBV6-3 to TRBJ2-1; TRBD1 is a weak D gene call, 5 bases matching. From the germline V gene, CDR1 is MNHEY and CDR2 is SVGEGT. The CDR3 covers 14 residues, taking in both the cysteine and the phenylalanine. Only CDR3 DNA is held: 42 bases, read in frame from base 1. V drops 6 bases and J drops 7 bases, leaving 16 bases in between.